These 20 T cell receptor beta chains were all obtained from the same sample, sequenced in a study of shared clonotypes between healthy human individuals. Generated by immunoSEQ multiplex PCR, the TCRdb table keeps only in-frame clones and is missing some. The sample carries about 2.3 million clones, under 95% recorded once. The sequenced material came from naive CD4+ T cells from PBMCs. The subset denotes: CD45RA+ positively selected. Source of these receptors: a man aged 18 to 29 in good health. Some clones in this sample may be carry-over from other donors' samples.

The genes are TRBV19 and TRBJ1-1; D is unclear. Trimming pared 7 bases from V and 0 bases from J, leaving 18 bases between. Germline lookup yields CDR1 LNHDA and CDR2 SQIVND (reference sequence). This CDR3 is built from 16 residues. The CDR3 nucleotides are TGTGCCAGTAAACCCAACCCGGCGAAGATGAACACTGAAGCTTTCTTT. It translates to CASKPNPAKMNTEAFF.

The chain combines TRBV11-3 with TRBJ2-1; D is possibly TRBD2 (6 bases). V was trimmed by 2 bases and J by 4 bases, leaving 15 bases between them. The CDR3 covers 16 residues. From germline, CDR1 is SGHNT and CDR2 YENEEA. CDR3 coding DNA: TGTGCCAGCAGCTTATCTCGAACCGGGAGATACAATGAGCAGTTCTTC. Protein sequence: CASSLSRTGRYNEQFF. Full variable domain (outside the CDR3, taken from reference TRBV11-3 and TRBJ2-1): EAGVVQSPRYKIIEKKQPVAFWCNPISGHNTLYWYLQNLGQGPELLIRYENEEAVDDSQLPKDRFSAERLKGVDSTLKIQPAELGDSAVYLCASSLSRTGRYNEQFFGPGTRLTVL.

This clone was seen only once. The rearrangement links TRBV27 to TRBJ1-2, with 11 bases identical to TRBD1. Germline CDR1 and CDR2: MNHEY and SMNVEV (reference sequence). V lost 3 bases, J lost 5 bases, and 2 bases stayed unmatched. The CDR3 runs to 14 residues. The CDR3 sequence: CASSFRDRGYGYTF. The CDR3 bases are TGTGCCAGCAGTTTTCGGGACAGGGGGTATGGCTACACCTTC.

On this clone: This sample includes further DNA sequences coding for the same CDR3. The chain is built from TRBV30 and TRBJ1-2, with D maybe TRBD1 (6 bases). The V end was cut by 0 bases, the J end by 4 bases, with 9 bases between. The CDR3 sequence is 13 residues long. Germline V lookup: CDR1 GTSNPN, CDR2 SVGIG (reference sequence). The CDR3 DNA follows: TGTGCCTGGAGTGTACAGGGACTCTATGGCTACACCTTC. As protein: CAWSVQGLYGYTF.

The chain links TRBV6-5 to TRBJ2-1; D uncertain. V was clipped by 4 bases and J by 10 bases, with 8 bases between them. This CDR3 has 11 residues. CDR1 MNHEY and CDR2 SVGAGI come from the germline V gene. The CDR3 DNA sequence: TGTGCCAGCAGTTCAGGCCCGGAGCAGTTCTTC. It codes for CASSSGPEQFF.

V usage is TRBV29-1 and J usage is TRBJ2-5, with a tentative D call TRBD2 (5 bases). V was clipped by 3 bases and J by 5 bases, with 13 bases between them. Looked up from germline, CDR1 is SQVTM and CDR2 is ANQGSEA. The CDR3 loop spans 13 amino acids. The CDR3 loop reads CSVEWQRGETQYF. CDR3 nucleotides: TGCAGCGTTGAGTGGCAGCGCGGGGAGACCCAGTACTTC.

The chain carries TRBV6-1 and TRBJ1-2; 8 bases are a match to TRBD1. From germline, CDR1 is MNHNS and CDR2 SASEGT. The CDR3 is made up of 14 amino acids. After removal of 6 bases from V and 6 bases from J, the junction contained 9 bases not matched to a gene. CDR3: CASSGPGGIDGYTF. CDR3 bases: TGTGCCAGCAGCGGGCCAGGGGGCATCGATGGCTACACCTTC.

The chain is built from TRBV28 and TRBJ1-1, with 8 bases aligning to TRBD1. The CDR3 runs 15 residues. The trim removed 5 bases at V and 8 bases at J, leaving 13 bases unmatched. Germline V CDR1 and CDR2: MDHEN, SYDVKM. The CDR3 DNA follows: TGTGCCAGCAGTAAGGGAGACAGGGGAACTAAAGAAGCTTTCTTT. Translated: CASSKGDRGTKEAFF.

The chain recombines TRBV2 with TRBJ2-3; no clear D gene. With 1 base removed from V and 13 bases from J, the gap between germline ends came to 9 bases. The CDR3 covers 11 residues. Germline CDR1 SNHLY, CDR2 FYNNEI. The CDR3 loop is CASSEELLEYF. In DNA form, the CDR3 reads TGTGCCAGCAGTGAAGAACTTTTAGAGTATTTT.

The chain couples TRBV11-3 to TRBJ2-6, with 10 nucleotides matching TRBD1. The V segment lost 3 bases and the J segment 0 bases; nucleotides outside the gene matches: 2. The germline CDR1 and CDR2 sequences are SGHNT and YENEEA. CDR3 length: 17 residues. The CDR3, as DNA: TGTGCCAGCAGCTTGGGACAGGGGACCTCTGGGGCCAACGTCCTGACTTTC. Encoded protein: CASSLGQGTSGANVLTF. The full variable domain, with the rest looked up from reference TRBV11-3 and TRBJ2-6, is EAGVVQSPRYKIIEKKQPVAFWCNPISGHNTLYWYLQNLGQGPELLIRYENEEAVDDSQLPKDRFSAERLKGVDSTLKIQPAELGDSAVYLCASSLGQGTSGANVLTFGAGSRLTVL.

The gene calls are TRBV5-1 and TRBJ2-7, with D tentatively TRBD1 (6 bases). The CDR3 runs 14 residues. Trimming cost V 4 bases and J 6 bases, with 17 bases left between them. CDR1 is SGHRS, CDR2 YFSETQ, per germline. This CDR3 reads CASSMGQSGSEQYF. The CDR3 DNA reads TGCGCCAGCAGCATGGGACAATCTGGCTCCGAGCAGTACTTC.

J is TRBJ2-3 and V is TRBV27; 8 bases match TRBD2. Germline V gene data show CDR1 as MNHEY and CDR2 as SMNVEV (reference sequence). V was clipped by 1 base and J by 2 bases; unmatched bases: 8. The length of the CDR3 is 17 residues. For the CDR3, the DNA is TGTGCCAGCAGTTTATTGGGTAGCGGGGTCATCACAGATACGCAGTATTTT. Its protein is CASSLLGSGVITDTQYF.

The chain links TRBV29-1 to TRBJ2-1, with TRBD2 matching 10 bases. This CDR3 is 16 amino acids long. From germline, CDR1 is SQVTM and CDR2 ANQGSEA. Trimming took 3 bases from V and 7 from J; bases not matched to a gene: 12. CDR3 nucleotides: TGCAGCGTTGAGCGAGGCCGACTAGCGGGTGAGAATGAGCAGTTCTTC. It yields the protein CSVERGRLAGENEQFF.

The CDR3 sequence is CASSPRPITGELFF. CDR3 sequence (DNA): TGTGCCAGCAGCCCCCGTCCGATTACCGGGGAGCTGTTTTTT. The chain employs TRBV7-2 and TRBJ2-2; D ambiguous. Germline V gene sequence: CDR1 SGHTA, CDR2 FQGNSA. The CDR3 extends over 14 amino acids. Trimming took 5 bases from V and 5 from J, leaving 12 bases between them.

In the case of this clone: Other DNA sequences in the sample encode the same CDR3. This chain links TRBV5-1 with TRBJ2-5, with unresolved D. The CDR3 covers 12 residues. Trimming removed 3 bases from V and 1 base from J, with 4 bases in between. Germline loops: CDR1 SGHRS, CDR2 YFSETQ. This chain's CDR3 is CASSSPQETQYF. The CDR3 DNA reads as TGCGCCAGCAGCTCCCCCCAAGAGACCCAGTACTTC.

This clone has only one observation. The CDR3 sequence: CASSAGSSSGANVLTF. The CDR3 coding sequence is TGTGCCAGCAGCGCCGGGAGCTCCTCTGGGGCCAACGTCCTGACTTTC. The chain joins TRBV11-1 to TRBJ2-6; a possible D gene is TRBD2 (6 bases). Germline V lookup: CDR1 SGHAT, CDR2 FQDESV (reference sequence). V lost 5 bases to trimming and J lost 0 bases, with 11 bases between them. This CDR3 spans 16 amino acids.

The chain links TRBV7-9 to TRBJ2-1, with 7 bases aligning to TRBD1. The germline CDR1 and CDR2 sequences are SEHNR and FQNEAQ (reference sequence). This CDR3 has 15 residues. The ends lost 0 bases at V and 5 bases at J; junction bases unmatched: 4. CDR3 residues: CASSLAQGQNNEQFF. CDR3 sequence (DNA): TGTGCCAGCAGCTTAGCCCAGGGACAGAACAATGAGCAGTTCTTC.

This clone appeared a single time. This chain joins TRBV7-3 and TRBJ2-5, with D perhaps TRBD2 (6 bases). Trimming left V 5 bases short and J 5 bases short, with 21 bases between. The CDR3 loop spans 16 amino acids. CDR1 is SGHTA, CDR2 FQGTGA, per germline. CDR3 bases: TGTGCCAGCAGCCTAAACGGGGGTGCTGGAGGGGAGACCCAGTACTTC. Translating it yields CASSLNGGAGGETQYF.

J is TRBJ1-2 and V is TRBV4-1; 9 nucleotides match TRBD1. From germline, CDR1 is MGHRA and CDR2 YSYEKL. The CDR3 is made up of 15 amino acids. V shed 4 bases, J shed 8 bases, and the junction held 11 bases outside the gene matches. The CDR3 loop reads CASSLVIGTGQGYTF. The CDR3 DNA is TGCGCCAGCAGCCTAGTCATCGGGACAGGGCAAGGCTACACCTTC.

CDR3 in DNA: TGTGCCAGCAGCTTAGTTGGACAGCCCAGGAATGAGCAGTTCTTC. It yields the protein CASSLVGQPRNEQFF. The V and J genes are TRBV11-1 and TRBJ2-1, with D tentatively TRBD1 (6 bases). The CDR3 sequence is 15 residues long. In germline, CDR1 is SGHAT, CDR2 FQDESV (reference sequence). Trimming cost V 1 base and J 7 bases, with 14 bases left between them.